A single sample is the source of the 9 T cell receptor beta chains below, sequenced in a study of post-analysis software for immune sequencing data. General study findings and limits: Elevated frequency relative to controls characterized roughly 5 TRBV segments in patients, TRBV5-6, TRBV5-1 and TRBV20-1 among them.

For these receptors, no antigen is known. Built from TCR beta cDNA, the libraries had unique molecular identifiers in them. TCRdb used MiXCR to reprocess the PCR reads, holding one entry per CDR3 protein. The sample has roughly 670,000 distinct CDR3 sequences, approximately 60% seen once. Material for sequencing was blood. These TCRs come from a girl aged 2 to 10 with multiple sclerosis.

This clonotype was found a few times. The CDR3 sequence is CASSLRRGVYNEQFF. The CDR3 nucleotides are TGTGCCAGCAGCTTACGGCGGGGGGTCTACAATGAGCAGTTCTTC. V gene TRBV7-6 combines with J gene TRBJ2-1, with TRBD2 identical over 8 bases. The CDR3 length is 15 residues. Unmatched junction bases numbered 3, after V lost 2 bases and J lost 3 bases. The germline gives CDR1 SGHVS, CDR2 FNYEAQ.

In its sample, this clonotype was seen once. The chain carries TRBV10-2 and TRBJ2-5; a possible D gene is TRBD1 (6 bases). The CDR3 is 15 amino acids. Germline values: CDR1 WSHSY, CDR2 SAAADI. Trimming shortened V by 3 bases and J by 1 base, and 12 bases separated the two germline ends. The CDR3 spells CASSDSRGGQETQYF. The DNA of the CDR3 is TGCGCCAGCAGTGACAGCAGGGGCGGCCAAGAGACCCAGTACTTC.

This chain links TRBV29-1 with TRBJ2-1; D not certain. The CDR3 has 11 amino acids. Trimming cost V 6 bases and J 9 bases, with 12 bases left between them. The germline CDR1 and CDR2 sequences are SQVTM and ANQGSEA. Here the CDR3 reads CSVSPSAEQFF. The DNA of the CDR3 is TGCAGCGTGAGCCCCAGCGCTGAGCAGTTCTTC.

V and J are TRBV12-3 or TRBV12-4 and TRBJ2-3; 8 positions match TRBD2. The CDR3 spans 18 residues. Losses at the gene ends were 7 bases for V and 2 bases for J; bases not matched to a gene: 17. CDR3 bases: TGTGCCAGCAACAACTTAAAGGTTCGGGGGGGCTACACAGATACGCAGTATTTT. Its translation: CASNNLKVRGGYTDTQYF.

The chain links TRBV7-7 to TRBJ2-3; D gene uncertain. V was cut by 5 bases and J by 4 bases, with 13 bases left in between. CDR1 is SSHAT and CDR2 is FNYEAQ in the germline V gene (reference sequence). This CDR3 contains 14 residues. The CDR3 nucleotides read TGTGCCAGCAGCCTCCTTGGGAACCCAGATACGCAGTATTTT. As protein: CASSLLGNPDTQYF. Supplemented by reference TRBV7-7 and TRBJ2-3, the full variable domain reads GAGVSQSPRYKVTKRGQDVTLRCDPISSHATLYWYQQALGQGPEFLTYFNYEAQPDKSGLPSDRFSAERPEGSISTLTIQRTEQRDSAMYRCASSLLGNPDTQYFGPGTRLTVL.

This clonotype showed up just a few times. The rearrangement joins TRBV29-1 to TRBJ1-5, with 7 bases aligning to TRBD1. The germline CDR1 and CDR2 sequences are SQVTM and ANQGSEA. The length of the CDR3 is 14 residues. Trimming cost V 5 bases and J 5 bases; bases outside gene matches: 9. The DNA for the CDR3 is TGCAGCGTTTATGGGGCAGGGGGACATCAGCCCCAGCATTTT. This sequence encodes CSVYGAGGHQPQHF.

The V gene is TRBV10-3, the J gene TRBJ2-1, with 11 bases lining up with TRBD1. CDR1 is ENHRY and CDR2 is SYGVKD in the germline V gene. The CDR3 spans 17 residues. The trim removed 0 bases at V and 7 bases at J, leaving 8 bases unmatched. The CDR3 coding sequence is TGTGCCATCAGTGAGTCGAGGTTGGGGACAGGGGGAAATGAGCAGTTCTTC. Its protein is CAISESRLGTGGNEQFF.

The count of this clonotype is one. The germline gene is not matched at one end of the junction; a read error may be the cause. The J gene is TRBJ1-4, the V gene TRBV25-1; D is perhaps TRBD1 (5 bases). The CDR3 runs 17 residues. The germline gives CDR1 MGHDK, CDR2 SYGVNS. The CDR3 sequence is CASSDPKAGRGNEKRFF. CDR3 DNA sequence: TGTGCCAGCAGTGATCCTAAGGCAGGGCGGGGGAATGAAAAACGGTTTTTT. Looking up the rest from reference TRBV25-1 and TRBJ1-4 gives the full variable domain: EADIYQTPRYLVIGTGKKITLECSQTMGHDKMYWYQQDPGMELHLIHYSYGVNSTEKGDLSSESTVSRIRTEHFPLTLESARPSHTSQYLCASSDPKAGRGNEKRFFGSGTQLSVL.

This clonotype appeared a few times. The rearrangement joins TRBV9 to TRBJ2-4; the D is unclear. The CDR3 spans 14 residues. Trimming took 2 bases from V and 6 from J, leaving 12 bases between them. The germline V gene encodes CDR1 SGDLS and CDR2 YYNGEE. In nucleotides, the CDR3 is TGTGCCAGCAGCGTGAGTCTAGTATCAAACATTCAGTACTTC. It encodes CASSVSLVSNIQYF.